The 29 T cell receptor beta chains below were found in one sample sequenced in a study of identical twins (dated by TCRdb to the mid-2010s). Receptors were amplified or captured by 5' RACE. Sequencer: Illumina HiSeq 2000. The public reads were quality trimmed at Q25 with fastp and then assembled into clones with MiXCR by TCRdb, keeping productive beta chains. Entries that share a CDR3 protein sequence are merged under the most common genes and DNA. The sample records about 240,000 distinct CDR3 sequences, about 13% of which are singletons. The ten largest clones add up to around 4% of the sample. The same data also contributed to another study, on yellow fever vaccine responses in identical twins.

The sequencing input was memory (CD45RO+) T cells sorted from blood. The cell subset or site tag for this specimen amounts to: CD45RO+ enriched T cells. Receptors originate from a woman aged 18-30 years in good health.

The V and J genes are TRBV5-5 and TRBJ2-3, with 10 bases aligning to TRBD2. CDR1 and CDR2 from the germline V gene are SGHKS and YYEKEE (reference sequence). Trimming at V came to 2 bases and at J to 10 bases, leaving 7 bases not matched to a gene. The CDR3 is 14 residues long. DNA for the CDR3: TGTGCCAGCAGCTTTTTGCTAGCGGGAGAGGCGCAGTATTTT. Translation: CASSFLLAGEAQYF.

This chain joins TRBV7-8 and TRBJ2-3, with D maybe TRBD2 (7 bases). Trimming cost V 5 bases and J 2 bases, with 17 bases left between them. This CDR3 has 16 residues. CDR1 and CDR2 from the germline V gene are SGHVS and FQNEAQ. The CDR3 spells CASSPRGGRPTDTQYF. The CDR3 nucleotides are TGTGCCAGCAGCCCCCGCGGGGGCCGCCCCACAGATACGCAGTATTTT.

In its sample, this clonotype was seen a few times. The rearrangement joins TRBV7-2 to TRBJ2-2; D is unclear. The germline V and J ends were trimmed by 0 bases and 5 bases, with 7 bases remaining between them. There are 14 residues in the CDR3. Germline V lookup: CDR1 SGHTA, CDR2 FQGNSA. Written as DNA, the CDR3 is TGTGCCAGCAGCTTAGCTGGTAGAACCGGGGAGCTGTTTTTT. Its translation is CASSLAGRTGELFF.

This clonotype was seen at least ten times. The CDR3, as DNA: TGTGCCAGCAGCAAGACTAGTAGTCCCGGGGAGCTGTTTTTT. Translating gives CASSKTSSPGELFF. The chain links TRBV7-2 to TRBJ2-2, with D possibly being TRBD2 (6 bases). The CDR3 covers 14 residues. Germline V gene sequence: CDR1 SGHTA, CDR2 FQGNSA. Trimming removed 5 bases at V and 6 bases at J, with 13 bases between.

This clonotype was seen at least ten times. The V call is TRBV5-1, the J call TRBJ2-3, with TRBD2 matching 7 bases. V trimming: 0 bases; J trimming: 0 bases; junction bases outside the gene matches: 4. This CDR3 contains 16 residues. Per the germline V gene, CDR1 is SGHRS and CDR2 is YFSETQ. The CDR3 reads CASSLGLAGSTDTQYF. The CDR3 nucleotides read TGCGCCAGCAGCTTGGGACTAGCCGGAAGCACAGATACGCAGTATTTT.

The CDR3 reads CASSLGTQPSTDTQYF. CDR3 DNA sequence: TGTGCCAGCAGCTTGGGGACCCAGCCTAGCACAGATACGCAGTATTTT. This sequence joins TRBV5-6 and TRBJ2-3; D remains ambiguous. V was pared by 0 bases and J by 0 bases, with 11 bases between. The CDR3 is made up of 16 amino acids. Germline-derived CDR1 and CDR2 are SGHDT and YYEEEE.

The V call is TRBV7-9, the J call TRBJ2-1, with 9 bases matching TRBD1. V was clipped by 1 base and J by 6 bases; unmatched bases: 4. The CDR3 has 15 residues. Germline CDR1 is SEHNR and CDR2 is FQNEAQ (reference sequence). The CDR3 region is CASSLVGTGSNEQFF. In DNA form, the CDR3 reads TGTGCCAGCAGCTTAGTAGGGACAGGGTCCAATGAGCAGTTCTTC.

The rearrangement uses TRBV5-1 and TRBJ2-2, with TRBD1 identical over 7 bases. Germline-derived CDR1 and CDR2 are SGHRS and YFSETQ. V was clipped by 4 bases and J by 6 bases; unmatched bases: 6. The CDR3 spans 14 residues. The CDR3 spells CASSVGTVAGELFF. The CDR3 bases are TGCGCCAGCAGCGTAGGGACAGTTGCCGGGGAGCTGTTTTTT.

CDR3 amino acids: CASSQELLAGGNEQFF. The CDR3 nucleotides are TGCGCCAGCAGCCAAGAGTTACTAGCGGGAGGAAATGAGCAGTTCTTC. V is TRBV4-3 and J is TRBJ2-1; 12 bases line up with TRBD2. V was clipped by 0 bases and J by 7 bases; unmatched bases: 4. Germline lookup yields CDR1 LGHNA and CDR2 YSLEER. The CDR3 is 16 residues long.

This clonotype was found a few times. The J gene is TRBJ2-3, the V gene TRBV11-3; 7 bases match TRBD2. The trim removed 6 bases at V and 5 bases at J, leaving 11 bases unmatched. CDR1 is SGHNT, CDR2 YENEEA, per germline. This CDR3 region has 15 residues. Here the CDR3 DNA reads TGTGCCAGCAGTTCTCTGGCGGGAGAAGGAGATACGCAGTATTTT. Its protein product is CASSSLAGEGDTQYF.

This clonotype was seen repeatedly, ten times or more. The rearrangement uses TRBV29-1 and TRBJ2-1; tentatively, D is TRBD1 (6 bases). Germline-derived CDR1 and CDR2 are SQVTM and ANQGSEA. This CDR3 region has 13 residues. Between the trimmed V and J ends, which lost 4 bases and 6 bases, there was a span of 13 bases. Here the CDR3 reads CSVGQGMGNEQFF. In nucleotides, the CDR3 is TGCAGCGTTGGGCAGGGGATGGGCAATGAGCAGTTCTTC.

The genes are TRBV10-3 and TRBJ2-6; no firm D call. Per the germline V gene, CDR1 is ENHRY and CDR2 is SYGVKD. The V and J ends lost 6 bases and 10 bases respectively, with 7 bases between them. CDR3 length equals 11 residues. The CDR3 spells CAIRIENVLTF. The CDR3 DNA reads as TGTGCCATCAGGATCGAAAACGTCCTGACTTTC.

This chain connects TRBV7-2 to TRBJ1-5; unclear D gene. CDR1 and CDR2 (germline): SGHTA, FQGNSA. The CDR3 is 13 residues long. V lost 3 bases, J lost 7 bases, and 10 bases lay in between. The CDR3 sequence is CASSLELLQPQHF. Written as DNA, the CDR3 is TGTGCCAGCAGCTTGGAACTTTTGCAGCCCCAGCATTTT.

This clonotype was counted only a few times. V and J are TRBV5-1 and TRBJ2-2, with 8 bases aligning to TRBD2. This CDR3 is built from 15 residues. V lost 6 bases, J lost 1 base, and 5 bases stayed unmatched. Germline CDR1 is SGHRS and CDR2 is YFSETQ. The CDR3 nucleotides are TGCGCCAGCACCTCCCGGGAGGGGAACACCGGGGAGCTGTTTTTT. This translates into CASTSREGNTGELFF. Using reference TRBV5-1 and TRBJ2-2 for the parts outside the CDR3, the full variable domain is KAGVTQTPRYLIKTRGQQVTLSCSPISGHRSVSWYQQTPGQGLQFLFEYFSETQRNKGNFPGRFSGRQFSNSRSEMNVSTLELGDSALYLCASTSREGNTGELFFGEGSRLTVL.

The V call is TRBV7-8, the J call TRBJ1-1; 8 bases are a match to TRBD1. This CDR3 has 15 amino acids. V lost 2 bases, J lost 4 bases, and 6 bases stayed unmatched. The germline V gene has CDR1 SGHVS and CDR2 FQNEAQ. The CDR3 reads CASSLNRGGSTEAFF. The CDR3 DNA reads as TGTGCCAGCAGCTTAAACAGGGGGGGGAGCACTGAAGCTTTCTTT.

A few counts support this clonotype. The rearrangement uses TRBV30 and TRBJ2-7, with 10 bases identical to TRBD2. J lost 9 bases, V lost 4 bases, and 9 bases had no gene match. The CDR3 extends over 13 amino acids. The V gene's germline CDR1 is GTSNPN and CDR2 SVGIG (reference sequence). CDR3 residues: CAWNELAGSWQYF. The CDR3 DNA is TGTGCCTGGAATGAACTAGCGGGATCCTGGCAGTACTTC.

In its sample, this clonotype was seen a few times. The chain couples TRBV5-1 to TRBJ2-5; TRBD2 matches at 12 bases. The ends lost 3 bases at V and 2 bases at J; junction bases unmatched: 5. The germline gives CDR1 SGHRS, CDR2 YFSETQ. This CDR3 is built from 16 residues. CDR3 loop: CASSSALAGGQETQYF. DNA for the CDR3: TGCGCCAGCAGCTCGGCACTAGCGGGGGGACAAGAGACCCAGTACTTC.

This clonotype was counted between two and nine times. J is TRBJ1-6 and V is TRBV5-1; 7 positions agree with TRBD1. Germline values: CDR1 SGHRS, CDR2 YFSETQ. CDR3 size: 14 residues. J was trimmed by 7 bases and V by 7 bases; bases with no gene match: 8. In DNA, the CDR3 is TGCGCCAGCCAAGACAGGGTAGGCAATTCACCCCTCCACTTT. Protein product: CASQDRVGNSPLHF.

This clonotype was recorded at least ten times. CDR3 coding DNA: TGCAGCGCCCGGGCCCCAAAACAAGAGACCCAGTACTTC. This translates into CSARAPKQETQYF. The chain carries TRBV29-1 and TRBJ2-5; D remains unclear. CDR1 and CDR2 (germline): SQVTM, ANQGSEA. CDR3 length: 13 residues. The V end lost 7 bases, the J end lost 2 bases, and 14 bases lay between the germline ends.

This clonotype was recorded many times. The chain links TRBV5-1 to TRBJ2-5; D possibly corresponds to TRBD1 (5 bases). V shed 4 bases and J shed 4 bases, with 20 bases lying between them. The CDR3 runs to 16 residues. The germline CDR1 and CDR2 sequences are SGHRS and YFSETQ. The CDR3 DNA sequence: TGCGCCAGCAGCCGAGGTCTCGGGCAGGGTAGAGAGACCCAGTACTTC. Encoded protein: CASSRGLGQGRETQYF.

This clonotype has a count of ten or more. The chain's CDR3 is CASSPRLAGTDTQYF. DNA of the CDR3: TGTGCCAGCAGCCCTCGACTAGCGGGGACAGATACGCAGTATTTT. The V and J genes are TRBV7-2 and TRBJ2-3, with TRBD2 matching 11 bases. The CDR3 is 15 residues long. The germline V gene encodes CDR1 SGHTA and CDR2 FQGNSA. V lost 5 bases, J lost 3 bases, and 4 bases stayed unmatched. The complete variable domain, with remaining parts taken from reference TRBV7-2 and TRBJ2-3, reads GAGVSQSPSNKVTEKGKDVELRCDPISGHTALYWYRQSLGQGLEFLIYFQGNSAPDKSGLPSDRFSAERTGGSVSTLTIQRTQQEDSAVYLCASSPRLAGTDTQYFGPGTRLTVL.

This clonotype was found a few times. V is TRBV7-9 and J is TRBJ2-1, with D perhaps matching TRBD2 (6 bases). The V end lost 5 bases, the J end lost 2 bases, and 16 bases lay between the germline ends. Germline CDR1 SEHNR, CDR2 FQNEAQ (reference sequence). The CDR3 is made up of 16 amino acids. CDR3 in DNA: TGTGCCAGCAGCGTCCCCGGGGGTGGGACCTACAATGAGCAGTTCTTC. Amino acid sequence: CASSVPGGGTYNEQFF.

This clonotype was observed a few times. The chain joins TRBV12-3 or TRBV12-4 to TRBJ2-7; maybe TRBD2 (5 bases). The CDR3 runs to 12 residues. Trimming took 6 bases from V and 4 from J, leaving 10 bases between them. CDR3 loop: CASSQAAYEQYF. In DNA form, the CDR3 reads TGTGCCAGCAGCCAAGCGGCTTACGAGCAGTACTTC.

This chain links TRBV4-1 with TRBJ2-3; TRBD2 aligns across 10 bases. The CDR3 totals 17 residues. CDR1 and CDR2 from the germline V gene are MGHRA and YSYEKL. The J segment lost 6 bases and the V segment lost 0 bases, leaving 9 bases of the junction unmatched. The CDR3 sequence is CASSQDRTSGQGDTQYF. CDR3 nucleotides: TGCGCCAGCAGCCAAGATAGGACTAGCGGACAAGGGGATACGCAGTATTTT.

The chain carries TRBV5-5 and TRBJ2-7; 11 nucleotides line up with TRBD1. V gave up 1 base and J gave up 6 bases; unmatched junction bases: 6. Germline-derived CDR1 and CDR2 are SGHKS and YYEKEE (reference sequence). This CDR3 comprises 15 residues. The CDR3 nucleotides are TGTGCCAGCAGCTTGTTTGGGACAGGGGGTCGCGAGCAGTACTTC. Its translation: CASSLFGTGGREQYF.

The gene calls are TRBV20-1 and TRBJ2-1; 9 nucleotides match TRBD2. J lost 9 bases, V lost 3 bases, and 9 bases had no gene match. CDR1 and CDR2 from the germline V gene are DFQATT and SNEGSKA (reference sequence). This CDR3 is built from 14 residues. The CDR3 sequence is CSARAMGLAFEQFF. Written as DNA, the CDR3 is TGCAGTGCTAGGGCGATGGGACTAGCCTTTGAGCAGTTCTTC.

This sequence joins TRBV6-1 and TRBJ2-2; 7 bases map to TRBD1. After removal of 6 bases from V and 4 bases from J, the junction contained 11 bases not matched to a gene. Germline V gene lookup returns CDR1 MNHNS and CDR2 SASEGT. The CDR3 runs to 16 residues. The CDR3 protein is CASSRDEGAITGELFF. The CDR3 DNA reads TGTGCCAGCAGCCGGGACGAGGGGGCTATCACCGGGGAGCTGTTTTTT.

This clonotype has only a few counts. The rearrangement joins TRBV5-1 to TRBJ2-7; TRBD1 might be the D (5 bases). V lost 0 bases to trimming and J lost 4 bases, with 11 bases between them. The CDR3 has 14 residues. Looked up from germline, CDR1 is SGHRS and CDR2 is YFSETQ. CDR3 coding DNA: TGCGCCAGCAGCTTGGAAGGGGATCTGTACGAGCAGTACTTC. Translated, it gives CASSLEGDLYEQYF.

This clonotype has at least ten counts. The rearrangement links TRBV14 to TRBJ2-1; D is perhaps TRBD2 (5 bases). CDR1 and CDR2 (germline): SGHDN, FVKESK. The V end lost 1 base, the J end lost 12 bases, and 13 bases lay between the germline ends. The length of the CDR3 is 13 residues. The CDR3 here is CASSQVLGFGQFF. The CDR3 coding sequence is TGTGCCAGCAGCCAAGTACTAGGTTTTGGGCAGTTCTTC.